These 19 T cell receptor beta chains came from one sample sequenced in a study of blood T cell repertoires in COVID-19. TCRdb's copy holds only in-frame clones and misses some; the assay was immunoSEQ multiplex PCR. The sample lists 110,000 or so clones, more than 80% occurring once. Source material: peripheral blood. The receptors were sampled from a woman aged 55-69 years with COVID-19, enrolled during active disease.

The chain has TRBV4-2 and TRBJ2-7; D remains ambiguous. Germline assignment: CDR1 LGHNA and CDR2 YNFKEQ. With 0 bases removed from V and 4 bases from J, the gap between germline ends came to 19 bases. This CDR3 comprises 17 residues. The CDR3 loop reads CASSQDHTTQRWYEQYF. In DNA, the CDR3 is TGTGCCAGCAGCCAAGATCATACCACCCAGCGATGGTACGAGCAGTACTTC.

The chain recombines TRBV7-6 with TRBJ2-1; TRBD2 matches 7 bases. The CDR3 has 18 amino acids. CDR1 SGHVS and CDR2 FNYEAQ come from the germline V gene. V gave up 2 bases and J gave up 5 bases; unmatched junction bases: 15. CDR3 sequence reads: CASSLRASAAGVHNEQFF. The CDR3 DNA is TGTGCCAGCAGCTTACGGGCTAGCGCCGCGGGGGTACACAATGAGCAGTTCTTC.

V usage is TRBV5-1 and J usage is TRBJ1-1, with 9 positions matching TRBD1. V lost 3 bases and J lost 6; bases outside the gene matches: 0. CDR1 and CDR2 (germline): SGHRS, YFSETQ. The CDR3 length is 12 residues. CDR3 sequence reads: CASSWTGAEAFF. DNA for the CDR3: TGCGCCAGCAGCTGGACAGGGGCTGAAGCTTTCTTT.

The chain carries TRBV6-5 and TRBJ1-5; D not resolved. CDR1 is MNHEY and CDR2 is SVGAGI in the germline V gene. This CDR3 contains 14 residues. V lost 0 bases and J lost 3, with 6 bases in between. The CDR3 sequence is CASSYSRFNQPQHF. The CDR3 nucleotides are TGTGCCAGCAGTTACTCGAGGTTCAATCAGCCCCAGCATTTT.

This clone has just a few counts. This chain links TRBV5-6 with TRBJ1-6, with a weak D call TRBD1 (6 bases). The CDR3 extends over 16 amino acids. CDR1 SGHDT and CDR2 YYEEEE come from the germline V gene. V was pared by 0 bases and J by 6 bases, with 13 bases between. CDR3 coding DNA: TGTGCCAGCAGCTTGGGTGGCGGGGGCGGTAATTCACCCCTCCACTTT. This sequence encodes CASSLGGGGGNSPLHF.

The V call is TRBV20-1, the J call TRBJ1-5; 8 nucleotides agree with TRBD1. V was clipped by 3 bases and J by 11 bases; unmatched bases: 3. CDR1 is DFQATT and CDR2 is SNEGSKA in the germline V gene (reference sequence). This CDR3 comprises 11 residues. The CDR3 nucleotides are TGCAGTGCTAGGGACAGGGAAACCCAGCATTTT. Translated, it gives CSARDRETQHF.

V and J are TRBV7-2 and TRBJ2-3; TRBD2 matches at 12 bases. With V trimmed by 4 bases and J by 6 bases, 5 bases remained unmatched. The CDR3 extends over 15 amino acids. Germline V gene sequence: CDR1 SGHTA, CDR2 FQGNSA. The CDR3 here is CASSSPGLAGDTQYF. DNA of the CDR3: TGTGCCAGCAGCTCTCCGGGACTAGCGGGTGATACGCAGTATTTT. Looking up the rest from reference TRBV7-2 and TRBJ2-3 gives the full variable domain: GAGVSQSPSNKVTEKGKDVELRCDPISGHTALYWYRQSLGQGLEFLIYFQGNSAPDKSGLPSDRFSAERTGGSVSTLTIQRTQQEDSAVYLCASSSPGLAGDTQYFGPGTRLTVL.

J is TRBJ1-4 and V is TRBV14; TRBD1 matches 9 bases. The CDR3 is made up of 18 amino acids. J lost 5 bases, V lost 0 bases, and 10 bases had no gene match. The germline V gene encodes CDR1 SGHDN and CDR2 FVKESK. The CDR3 nucleotides read TGTGCCAGCAGCCAAGATCAACGTTGGACAGGGGAAAATGAAAAACTGTTTTTT. Its protein product is CASSQDQRWTGENEKLFF.

This clone has just a few counts. The rearrangement links TRBV5-1 to TRBJ1-1; 8 nucleotides match TRBD1. The CDR3 length is 16 residues. V shed 1 base, J shed 1 base, and the junction held 6 bases outside the gene matches. The germline V gene encodes CDR1 SGHRS and CDR2 YFSETQ. The CDR3 DNA sequence: TGCGCCAGCAGCTTGAGTCAGGGGGCGCGGAACACTGAAGCTTTCTTT. Amino acids: CASSLSQGARNTEAFF.

The rearrangement links TRBV9 to TRBJ1-3; maybe TRBD1 (6 bases). Between the trimmed V and J ends, which lost 0 bases and 4 bases, there was a span of 14 bases. Germline V lookup: CDR1 SGDLS, CDR2 YYNGEE. CDR3 length: 16 residues. The CDR3 is CASSVGRGAIGNTIYF. The CDR3, as DNA: TGTGCCAGCAGCGTAGGACGGGGGGCGATAGGAAACACCATATATTTT.

This clone was seen a handful of times. The chain carries TRBV2 and TRBJ1-2; D is uncertain. Germline V lookup: CDR1 SNHLY, CDR2 FYNNEI. Trimming left V 6 bases short and J 3 bases short, with 8 bases between. This CDR3 has 12 amino acids. The CDR3 DNA reads as TGTGCCAGCAGAGAGGATGACTATGGCTACACCTTC. Protein product: CASREDDYGYTF.

The chain carries TRBV5-1 and TRBJ2-7; D may be TRBD1 (6 bases). The CDR3 has 16 residues. The germline CDR1 and CDR2 sequences are SGHRS and YFSETQ. V was clipped by 0 bases and J by 5 bases, with 18 bases between them. CDR3 sequence: CASSLASQGSPDEQYF. CDR3 bases: TGCGCCAGCAGCTTGGCCAGTCAGGGGAGTCCGGACGAGCAGTACTTC.

The gene calls are TRBV19 and TRBJ2-7; D is possibly TRBD1 (6 bases). V shed 7 bases and J shed 3 bases, with 13 bases lying between them. In germline, CDR1 is LNHDA, CDR2 SQIVND (reference sequence). The CDR3 length is 13 residues. Written as DNA, the CDR3 is TGTGCCAGTACCCAGGGGTTTGGCTACGAGCAGTACTTC. Its protein is CASTQGFGYEQYF.

Here the CDR3 reads CASSYSTTADSPLHF. CDR3 DNA sequence: TGTGCCAGCAGTTACTCGACGACAGCCGATTCACCCCTCCACTTT. The rearrangement links TRBV6-6 to TRBJ1-6; D may be TRBD1 (5 bases). The germline V gene has CDR1 MNHNY and CDR2 SVGAGI (reference sequence). Trimming took off 0 bases at V and 8 bases at J, with 11 bases between the two ends. This CDR3 has 15 amino acids.

The V call is TRBV18, the J call TRBJ1-2; D ambiguous. The V gene's germline CDR1 is KGHSH and CDR2 LQKENI. Trimming took 5 bases from V and 7 from J, leaving 17 bases between them. The CDR3 has 14 residues. This CDR3 is CASSDEGGSSGYTF. CDR3 nucleotide sequence: TGTGCCAGCTCAGACGAGGGAGGTTCCAGTGGCTACACCTTC.

About this clone itself: This same CDR3 is encoded by further DNA sequences in the sample. This sequence joins TRBV9 and TRBJ1-5; 7 bases match TRBD1. There are 13 residues in the CDR3. CDR1 and CDR2 from the germline V gene are SGDLS and YYNGEE. Trimming cost V 3 bases and J 7 bases; bases outside gene matches: 4. In DNA form, the CDR3 reads TGTGCCAGCAGCGGTCAAGGGGGCCAGCCCCAGCATTTT. This codes for CASSGQGGQPQHF.

V usage is TRBV19 and J usage is TRBJ2-7; TRBD1 aligns across 8 bases. After removal of 3 bases from V and 0 bases from J, the junction contained 7 bases not matched to a gene. This CDR3 region has 16 residues. Germline CDR1 LNHDA, CDR2 SQIVND (reference sequence). For the CDR3, the DNA is TGTGCCAGTAGTATTATTGGGGGGACAGGCTCCTACGAGCAGTACTTC. Encoded protein: CASSIIGGTGSYEQYF.

V and J are TRBV5-5 and TRBJ2-1, with a tentative D call TRBD1 (6 bases). Per germline, CDR1 SGHKS and CDR2 YYEKEE (reference sequence). The germline V and J ends were trimmed by 2 bases and 0 bases, with 6 bases remaining between them. The CDR3 length is 14 residues. The CDR3 sequence is CASSLQGSYNEQFF. For the CDR3, the DNA is TGTGCCAGCAGCTTACAGGGCTCCTACAATGAGCAGTTCTTC.

The chain uses TRBV6-5 and TRBJ2-7; the match to TRBD2 covers 12 bases. This CDR3 has 14 residues. V lost 7 bases, J lost 7 bases, and 8 bases stayed unmatched. Germline CDR1 and CDR2: MNHEY and SVGAGI. For the CDR3, the DNA is TGTGCCAGCACCGTGACTAGCGGGGGTGAGGAGCAGTACTTC. It is translated as CASTVTSGGEEQYF.